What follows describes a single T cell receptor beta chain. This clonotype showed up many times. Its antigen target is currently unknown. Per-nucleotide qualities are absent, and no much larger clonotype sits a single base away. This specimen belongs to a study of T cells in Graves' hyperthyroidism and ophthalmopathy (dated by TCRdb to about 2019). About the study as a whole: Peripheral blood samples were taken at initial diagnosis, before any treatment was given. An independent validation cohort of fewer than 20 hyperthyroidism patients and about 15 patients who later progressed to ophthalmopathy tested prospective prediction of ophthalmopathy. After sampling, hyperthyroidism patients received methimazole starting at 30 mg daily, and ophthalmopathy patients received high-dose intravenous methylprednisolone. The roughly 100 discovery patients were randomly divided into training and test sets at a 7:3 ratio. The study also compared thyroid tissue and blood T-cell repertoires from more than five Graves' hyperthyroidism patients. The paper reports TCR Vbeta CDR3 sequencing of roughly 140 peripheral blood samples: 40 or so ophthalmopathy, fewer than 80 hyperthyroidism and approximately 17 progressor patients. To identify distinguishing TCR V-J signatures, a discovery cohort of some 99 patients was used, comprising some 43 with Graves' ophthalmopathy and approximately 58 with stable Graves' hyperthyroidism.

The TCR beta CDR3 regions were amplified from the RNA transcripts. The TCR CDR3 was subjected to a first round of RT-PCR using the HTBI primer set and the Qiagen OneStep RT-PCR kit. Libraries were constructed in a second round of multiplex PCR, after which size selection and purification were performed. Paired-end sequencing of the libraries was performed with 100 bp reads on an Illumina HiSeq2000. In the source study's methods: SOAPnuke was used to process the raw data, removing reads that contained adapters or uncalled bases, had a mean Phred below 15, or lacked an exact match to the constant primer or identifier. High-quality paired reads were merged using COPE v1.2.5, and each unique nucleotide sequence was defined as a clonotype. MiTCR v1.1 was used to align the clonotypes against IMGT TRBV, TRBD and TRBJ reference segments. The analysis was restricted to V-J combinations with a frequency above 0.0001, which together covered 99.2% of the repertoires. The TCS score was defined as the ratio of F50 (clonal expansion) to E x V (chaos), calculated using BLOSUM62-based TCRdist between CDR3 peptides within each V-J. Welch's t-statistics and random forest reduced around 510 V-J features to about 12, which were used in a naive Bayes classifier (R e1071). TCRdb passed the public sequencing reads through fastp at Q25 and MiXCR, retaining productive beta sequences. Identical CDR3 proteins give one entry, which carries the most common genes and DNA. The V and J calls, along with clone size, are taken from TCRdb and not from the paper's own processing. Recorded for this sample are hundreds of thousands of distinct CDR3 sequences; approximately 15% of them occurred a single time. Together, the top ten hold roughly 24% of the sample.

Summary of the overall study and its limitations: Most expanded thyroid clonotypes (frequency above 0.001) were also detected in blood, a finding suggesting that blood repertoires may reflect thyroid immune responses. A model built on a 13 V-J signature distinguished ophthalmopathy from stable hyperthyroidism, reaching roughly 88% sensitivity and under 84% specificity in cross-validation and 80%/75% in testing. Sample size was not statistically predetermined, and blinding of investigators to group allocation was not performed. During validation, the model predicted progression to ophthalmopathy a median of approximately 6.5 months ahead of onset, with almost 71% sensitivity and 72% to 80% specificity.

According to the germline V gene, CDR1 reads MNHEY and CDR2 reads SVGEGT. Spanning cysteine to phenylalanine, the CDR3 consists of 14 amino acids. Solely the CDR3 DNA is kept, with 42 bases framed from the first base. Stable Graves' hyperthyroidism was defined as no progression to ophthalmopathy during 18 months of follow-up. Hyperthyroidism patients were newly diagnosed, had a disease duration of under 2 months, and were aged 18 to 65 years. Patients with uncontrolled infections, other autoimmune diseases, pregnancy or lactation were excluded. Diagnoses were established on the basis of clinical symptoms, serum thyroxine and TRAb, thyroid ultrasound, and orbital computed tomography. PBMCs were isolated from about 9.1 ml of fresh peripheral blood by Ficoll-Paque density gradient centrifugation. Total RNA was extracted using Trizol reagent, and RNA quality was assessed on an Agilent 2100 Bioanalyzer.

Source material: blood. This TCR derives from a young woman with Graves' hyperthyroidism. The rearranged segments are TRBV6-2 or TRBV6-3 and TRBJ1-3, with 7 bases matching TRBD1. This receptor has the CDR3 CATWRTGRRNTIYF. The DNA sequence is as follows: TGTGCTACTTGGAGGACAGGAAGGCGAAACACCATATATTTT.